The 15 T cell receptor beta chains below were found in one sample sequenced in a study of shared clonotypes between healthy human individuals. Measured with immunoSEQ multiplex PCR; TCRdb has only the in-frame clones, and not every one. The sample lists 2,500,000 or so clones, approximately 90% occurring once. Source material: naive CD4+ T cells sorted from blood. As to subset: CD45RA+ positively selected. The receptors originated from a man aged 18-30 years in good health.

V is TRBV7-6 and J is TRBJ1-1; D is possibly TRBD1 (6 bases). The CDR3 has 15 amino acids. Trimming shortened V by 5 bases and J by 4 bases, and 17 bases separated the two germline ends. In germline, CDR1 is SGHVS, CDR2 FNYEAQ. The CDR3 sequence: CASSPWGGAGTEAFF. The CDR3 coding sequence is TGTGCCAGCAGCCCCTGGGGGGGGGCGGGCACTGAAGCTTTCTTT.

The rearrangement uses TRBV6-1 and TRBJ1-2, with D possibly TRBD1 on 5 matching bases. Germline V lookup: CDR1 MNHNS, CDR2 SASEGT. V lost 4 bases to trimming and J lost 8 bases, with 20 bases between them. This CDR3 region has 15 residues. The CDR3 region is CASSASGDPARGYTF. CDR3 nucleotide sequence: TGTGCCAGCAGTGCCTCCGGGGACCCAGCGCGGGGCTACACCTTC.

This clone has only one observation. In nucleotides, the CDR3 is TGTGCCAGCAGCTCTGCCAGGGCCGGGGAGCTGTTTTTT. Its translation is CASSSARAGELFF. This rearrangement joins TRBV11-2 to TRBJ2-2, with a weak D call TRBD1 (5 bases). Germline V gene data show CDR1 as SGHAT and CDR2 as FQNNGV. The V and J ends lost 4 bases and 6 bases respectively, with 9 bases between them. The CDR3 has 13 amino acids.

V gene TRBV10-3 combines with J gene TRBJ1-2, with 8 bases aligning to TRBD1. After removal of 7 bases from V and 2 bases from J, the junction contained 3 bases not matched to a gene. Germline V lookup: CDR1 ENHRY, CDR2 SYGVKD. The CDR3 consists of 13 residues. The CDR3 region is CAIKDRANYGYTF. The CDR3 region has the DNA TGTGCCATCAAGGACAGGGCGAACTATGGCTACACCTTC.

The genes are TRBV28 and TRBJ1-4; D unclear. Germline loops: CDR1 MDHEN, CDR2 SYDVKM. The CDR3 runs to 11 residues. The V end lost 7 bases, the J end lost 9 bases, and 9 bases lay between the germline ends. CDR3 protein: CASKKGQKLFF. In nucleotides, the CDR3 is TGTGCCAGCAAAAAGGGTCAAAAACTGTTTTTT. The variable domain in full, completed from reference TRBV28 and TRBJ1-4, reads DVKVTQSSRYLVKRTGEKVFLECVQDMDHENMFWYRQDPGLGLRLIYFSYDVKMKEKGDIPEGYSVSREKKERFSLILESASTNQTSMYLCASKKGQKLFFGSGTQLSVL.

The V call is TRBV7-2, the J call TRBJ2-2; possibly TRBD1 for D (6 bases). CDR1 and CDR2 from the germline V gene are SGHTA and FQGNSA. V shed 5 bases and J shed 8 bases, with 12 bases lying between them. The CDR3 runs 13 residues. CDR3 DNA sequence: TGTGCCAGCAGCCGCCCAGACAGGGGGGAGCTGTTTTTT. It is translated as CASSRPDRGELFF. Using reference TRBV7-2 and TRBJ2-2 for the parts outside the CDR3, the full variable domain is GAGVSQSPSNKVTEKGKDVELRCDPISGHTALYWYRQSLGQGLEFLIYFQGNSAPDKSGLPSDRFSAERTGGSVSTLTIQRTQQEDSAVYLCASSRPDRGELFFGEGSRLTVL.

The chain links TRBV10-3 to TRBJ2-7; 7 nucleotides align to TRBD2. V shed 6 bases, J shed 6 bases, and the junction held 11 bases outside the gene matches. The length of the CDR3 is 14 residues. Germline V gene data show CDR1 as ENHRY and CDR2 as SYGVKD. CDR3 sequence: CAIRLAGEGSEQYF. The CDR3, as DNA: TGTGCCATCAGGTTGGCGGGAGAAGGCTCCGAGCAGTACTTC.

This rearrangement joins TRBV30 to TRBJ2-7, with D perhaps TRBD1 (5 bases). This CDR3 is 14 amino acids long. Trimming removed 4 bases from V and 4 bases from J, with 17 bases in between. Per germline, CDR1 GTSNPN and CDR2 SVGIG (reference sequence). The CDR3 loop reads CAWTSDKKLYEQYF. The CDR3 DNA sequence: TGTGCCTGGACGTCGGACAAGAAACTGTACGAGCAGTACTTC.

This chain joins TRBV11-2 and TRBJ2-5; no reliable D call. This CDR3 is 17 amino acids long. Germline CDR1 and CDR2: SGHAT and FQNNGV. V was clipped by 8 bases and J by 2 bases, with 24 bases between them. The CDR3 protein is CASAGIMSVGLQETQYF. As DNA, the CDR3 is TGTGCCAGCGCTGGGATTATGAGCGTTGGATTACAAGAGACCCAGTACTTC.

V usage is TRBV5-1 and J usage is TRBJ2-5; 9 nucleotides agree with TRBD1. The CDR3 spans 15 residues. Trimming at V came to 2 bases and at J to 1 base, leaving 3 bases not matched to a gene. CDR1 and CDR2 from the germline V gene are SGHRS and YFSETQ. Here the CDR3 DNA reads TGCGCCAGCAGCTTAGACAGGGGGTCCCAAGAGACCCAGTACTTC. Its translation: CASSLDRGSQETQYF.

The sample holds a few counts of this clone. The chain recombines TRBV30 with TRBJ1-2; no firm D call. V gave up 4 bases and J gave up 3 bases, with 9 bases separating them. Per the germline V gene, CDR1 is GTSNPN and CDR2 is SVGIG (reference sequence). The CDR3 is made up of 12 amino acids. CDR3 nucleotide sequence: TGTGCCTGGACTTCGGCTTACTATGGCTACACCTTC. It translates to CAWTSAYYGYTF.

DNA for the CDR3: TGCGCCAGCAGCTTTAGCACACTGTATGGACAGGGGGCCGGGAGGAGGTACAATGAGCAGTTCTTC. This encodes CASSFSTLYGQGAGRRYNEQFF. J is TRBJ2-1 and V is TRBV5-1, with 11 bases that match TRBD1. V was clipped by 2 bases and J by 4 bases; unmatched bases: 23. The CDR3 spans 22 residues. Germline assignment: CDR1 SGHRS and CDR2 YFSETQ.

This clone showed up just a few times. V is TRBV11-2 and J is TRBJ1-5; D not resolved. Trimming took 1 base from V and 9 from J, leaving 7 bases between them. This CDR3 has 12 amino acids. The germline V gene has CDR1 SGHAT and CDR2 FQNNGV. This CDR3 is CASSLGAGPQHF. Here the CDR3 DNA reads TGTGCCAGCAGCTTAGGGGCCGGGCCCCAGCATTTT.

The DNA of the CDR3 is TGCAGCGTTCCCTCTGGAAACACCATATATTTT. Its protein product is CSVPSGNTIYF. The genes are TRBV29-1 and TRBJ1-3; D call uncertain. The CDR3 has 11 amino acids. Trimming shortened V by 5 bases and J by 0 bases, and 2 bases separated the two germline ends. The V gene's germline CDR1 is SQVTM and CDR2 ANQGSEA.

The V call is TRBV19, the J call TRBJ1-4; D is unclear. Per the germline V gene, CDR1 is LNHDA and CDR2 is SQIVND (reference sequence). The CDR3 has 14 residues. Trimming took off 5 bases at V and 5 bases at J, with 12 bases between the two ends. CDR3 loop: CASSGVQRNEKLFF. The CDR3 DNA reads TGTGCCAGTAGTGGGGTACAGAGAAATGAAAAACTGTTTTTT.